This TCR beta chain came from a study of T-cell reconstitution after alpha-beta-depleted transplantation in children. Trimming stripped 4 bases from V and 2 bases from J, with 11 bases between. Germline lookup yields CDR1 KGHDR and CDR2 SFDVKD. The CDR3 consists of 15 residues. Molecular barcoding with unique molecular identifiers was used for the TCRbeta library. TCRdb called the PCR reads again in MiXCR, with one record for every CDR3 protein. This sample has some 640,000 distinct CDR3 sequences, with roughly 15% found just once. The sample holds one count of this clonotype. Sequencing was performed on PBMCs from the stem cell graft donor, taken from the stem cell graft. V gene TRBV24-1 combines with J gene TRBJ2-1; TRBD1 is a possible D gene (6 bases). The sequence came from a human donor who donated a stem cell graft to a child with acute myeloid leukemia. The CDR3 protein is CATSDPRGTYNEQFF. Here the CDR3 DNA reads TGTGCCACCAGTGACCCCAGGGGCACCTACAATGAGCAGTTCTTC.